This TCR beta chain originates from a study of shared clonotypes between healthy human individuals. About the research overall: Researchers assigned three CD4 naive, three CD4 memory, two CD8 naive and one CD8 memory plate to each donor.

Naive-designated CD8 cells lacked CD45RO, were positively enriched for CCR7, and omitted terminally differentiated effector memory CD45RA+ cells. Broader study findings: Investigators expected sequencing depth to affect clonotype sharing among donors. A generally larger estimated richness was seen in naive subsets than in memory subsets.

This clone appeared a single time. The antigen remains undetermined. Additional DNA sequences in this sample encode the identical CDR3. Using immunoSEQ multiplex PCR, the repertoire was profiled, and TCRdb retains in-frame clones only, with some absent. The repertoire consists of some 630,000 clones, with approximately 96% occurring once and the leading ten covering approximately 0.12%. V lost 0 bases and J 4 bases, leaving 6 bases between the germline ends. This CDR3 has 13 amino acids. CDR1 MNHEY and CDR2 SVGAGI come from the germline V gene. The genes are TRBV6-5 and TRBJ1-1; D remains ambiguous. The sequenced sample was naive CD8+ T cells sorted from blood. The receptor comes from a woman aged 25-40 years in good health. The CDR3 DNA reads as TGTGCCAGCAGTTACTCGGAGGGCACTGAAGCTTTCTTT. Its translation is CASSYSEGTEAFF.